The table lists the clone carrying this T cell receptor (beta chain) with a few counts. Its antigen is not identified. The sample comes from a study of chemoradiotherapy in HPV16-positive cancers. Study background: Candidate HPV-specific clones and shared TCR motifs came from a couple of HPV16-positive patients.

Trimming at V came to 6 bases and at J to 7 bases, leaving 12 bases not matched to a gene. The CDR3 is made up of 15 amino acids. The germline V gene has CDR1 MDHEN and CDR2 SYDVKM. Study findings and constraints: Candidate HPV-specific clones and E7-related TCR motifs grew in tumor during treatment.

Generated by immunoSEQ multiplex PCR, the TCRdb table keeps only in-frame clones and is missing some. The sample lists about 4,300 clones; roughly 73% were seen once. This TCR derives from a human donor with HPV-associated anogenital cancer. V usage is TRBV28 and J usage is TRBJ2-5, with TRBD1 matching 9 bases. This sample was taken from a patient who underwent chemoradiotherapy. The CDR3 reads CASSLQGAQYATQYF. The CDR3 DNA follows: TGTGCCAGCAGCCTACAGGGGGCTCAGTATGCGACCCAGTACTTC.